The following is a TCR beta chain sequence with its context. Its specificity is unknown. Assay: immunoSEQ multiplex PCR; the TCRdb copy retains only in-frame clones and omits some. The sample shows fewer than 15,000 clones, 85% to 90% of them seen only once. All patients relapsed after autologous stem cell transplantation, and brentuximab vedotin exposure varied. Classifying best responses yielded complete response, partial response or progressive disease. Germline V CDR1 and CDR2: MNHEY, SMNVEV (reference sequence). The CDR3 has 15 residues. V was clipped by 7 bases and J by 6 bases, with 19 bases between them. This sample is part of a study of PD-1 blockade in classical Hodgkin lymphoma. Overall study results and limits: Newly diagnosed patients had baseline TCR diversity that was reportedly lower than that of healthy donors. CD4+ TCR diversity, unlike CD8+, climbed significantly by C4D1.

The material sequenced was peripheral blood mononuclear cells (PBMCs), taken at baseline. This chain links TRBV27 with TRBJ2-1; either TRBD1 or TRBD2 may fit D (6 bases each). The clonotype originates from a human donor with classical Hodgkin lymphoma. In DNA, the CDR3 is TGTGCCAGCAACTTAGGGGGGTCCCTCGGCAATGAGCAGTTCTTC. Translating it yields CASNLGGSLGNEQFF.